Sequencing of this TCR beta chain was carried out in a study of T cells expressing NK-cell markers. Study details: From sorted CD3+CD56+NKG2C+, CD3+CD56+NKG2C- and CD3+CD56-NKG2C+ T cells came the TCR beta repertoires. General study results and limits: Once again these clonotypes came out on top in the CD3+CD56-NKG2C+ fraction of several donors.

A 5'RACE template switching approach incorporating UMIs was used to make TCR beta cDNA. For each CDR3 protein, TCRdb gives one entry from its re-call of the 5' RACE reads, without DNA. The repertoire shows over 150,000 distinct CDR3 sequences; the top ten hold around 20%. Germline V gene sequence: CDR1 MNHNS, CDR2 SASEGT. The CDR3 is made up of 14 amino acids. With regard to this clonotype: Its target is not known.

This sequence was found in a man aged 18-69 years in good health. The sequencing sample was made of blood T cells: a sorted CD56 or NKG2C T cell subset, CD4+ or CD8+ T cells, or bulk PBMC T cells (not recorded which). The rearrangement joins TRBV6-1 to TRBJ1-1; the D gene TCRdb calls, TRBD1, cannot be checked with no DNA. CDR3 in amino acids: CASAAGGMNTEAFF.